This entry lists 5 T cell receptor beta chains sequenced from one sample in a study of blood T cell repertoires in COVID-19. TCRdb keeps only in-frame clones here, not all; method: immunoSEQ multiplex PCR. The sample has 150,000 to 200,000 clones; approximately 83% are singletons. Input material: peripheral blood. The receptors were sampled from a man aged 60 to 75 with acute or convalescent COVID-19.

CDR3 protein: CASSTQGLVGTEAFF. The CDR3 region has the DNA TGCGCCAGCAGCACACAGGGGTTAGTGGGAACTGAAGCTTTCTTT. V is TRBV5-1 and J is TRBJ1-1; 7 positions agree with TRBD1. From germline, CDR1 is SGHRS and CDR2 YFSETQ. V lost 4 bases and J lost 5; bases outside the gene matches: 11. This CDR3 has 15 amino acids.

The genes are TRBV10-1 and TRBJ2-3; no reliable D call. V lost 4 bases to trimming and J lost 5 bases, with 4 bases between them. Per germline, CDR1 WNHNN and CDR2 SYGVQD (reference sequence). CDR3 length: 11 amino acids. CDR3 sequence (DNA): TGCGCCAGCAGTGGTCGAGATACGCAGTATTTT. It yields the protein CASSGRDTQYF.

The chain joins TRBV7-3 to TRBJ2-1; TRBD2 aligns across 11 bases. Germline trimming cut 3 bases from V and 4 bases from J; bases unmatched to any gene: 2. Per the germline V gene, CDR1 is SGHTA and CDR2 is FQGTGA. The CDR3 loop spans 15 amino acids. The CDR3 protein is CASSFSGREYNEQFF. Written as DNA, the CDR3 is TGTGCCAGCAGCTTTAGCGGGAGGGAATACAATGAGCAGTTCTTC.

The chain employs TRBV19 and TRBJ2-3; 10 nucleotides align to TRBD2. This CDR3 comprises 14 residues. After removal of 11 bases from V and 5 bases from J, the junction contained 10 bases not matched to a gene. In germline, CDR1 is LNHDA, CDR2 SQIVND (reference sequence). The CDR3 protein is CASRSGRALDTQYF. The CDR3 coding sequence is TGTGCCTCCCGGAGCGGGAGGGCCTTAGATACGCAGTATTTT.

The chain recombines TRBV6-6 with TRBJ1-1, with a weak D call TRBD1 (5 bases). V dropped 6 bases and J dropped 2 bases, with 13 bases sitting between them. Germline CDR1 and CDR2: MNHNY and SVGAGI (reference sequence). CDR3 length: 14 amino acids. CDR3 sequence: CASSLRTPNTEAFF. CDR3 coding DNA: TGTGCCAGCAGCCTCCGGACACCAAACACTGAAGCTTTCTTT.